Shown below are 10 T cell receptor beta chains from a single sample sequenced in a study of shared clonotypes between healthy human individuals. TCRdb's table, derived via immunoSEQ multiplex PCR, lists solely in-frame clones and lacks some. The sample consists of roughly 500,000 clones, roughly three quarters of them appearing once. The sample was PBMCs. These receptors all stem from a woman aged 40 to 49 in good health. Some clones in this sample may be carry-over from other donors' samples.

This chain's CDR3 is CASSLESRGEQYF. The CDR3 DNA reads TGTGCCAGCAGCTTAGAGAGCAGGGGCGAGCAGTACTTC. The genes are TRBV11-2 and TRBJ2-7; D might be TRBD1 (6 bases). V was cut by 0 bases and J by 6 bases, with 9 bases left in between. The CDR3 has 13 amino acids. CDR1 is SGHAT and CDR2 is FQNNGV in the germline V gene.

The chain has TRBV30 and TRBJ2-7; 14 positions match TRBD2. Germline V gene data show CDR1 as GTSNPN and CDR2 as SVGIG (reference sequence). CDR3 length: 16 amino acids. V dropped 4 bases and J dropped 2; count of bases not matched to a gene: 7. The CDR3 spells CAWKGLAGAHAYEQYF. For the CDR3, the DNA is TGTGCCTGGAAGGGACTAGCGGGAGCTCACGCCTACGAGCAGTACTTC.

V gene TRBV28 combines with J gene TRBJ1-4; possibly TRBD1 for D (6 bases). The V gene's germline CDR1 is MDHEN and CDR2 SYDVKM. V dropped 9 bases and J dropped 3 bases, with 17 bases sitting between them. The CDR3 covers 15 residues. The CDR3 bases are TGTGCCAGTTCCGTCCCAGGGGAAGCTAATGAAAAACTGTTTTTT. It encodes CASSVPGEANEKLFF.

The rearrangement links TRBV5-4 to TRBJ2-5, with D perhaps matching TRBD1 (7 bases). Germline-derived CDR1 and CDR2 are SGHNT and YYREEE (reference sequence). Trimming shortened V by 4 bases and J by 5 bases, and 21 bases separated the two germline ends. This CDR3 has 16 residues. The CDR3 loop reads CASSPGQVSGGETQYF. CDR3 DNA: TGTGCCAGCAGCCCAGGACAGGTATCTGGAGGGGAGACCCAGTACTTC.

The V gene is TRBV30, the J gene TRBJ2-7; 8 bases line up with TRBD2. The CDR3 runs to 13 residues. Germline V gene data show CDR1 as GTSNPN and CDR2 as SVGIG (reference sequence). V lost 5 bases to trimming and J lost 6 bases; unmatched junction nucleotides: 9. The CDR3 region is CAWEAGEVGEQYF. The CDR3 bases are TGTGCCTGGGAAGCGGGAGAGGTTGGCGAGCAGTACTTC.

The CDR3 DNA follows: TGCGCCAGCAGCCAAAGGGGGCCAGTCCTCTCCTACGAGCAGTACTTC. Translated, it gives CASSQRGPVLSYEQYF. The rearrangement links TRBV4-1 to TRBJ2-7; 7 bases match TRBD1. The germline CDR1 and CDR2 sequences are MGHRA and YSYEKL. The V and J ends lost 2 bases and 0 bases, in that order; junction bases with no gene match: 7. This CDR3 has 16 residues.

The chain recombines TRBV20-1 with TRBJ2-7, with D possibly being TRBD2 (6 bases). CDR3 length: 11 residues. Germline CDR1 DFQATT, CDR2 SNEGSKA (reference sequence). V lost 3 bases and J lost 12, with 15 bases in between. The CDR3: CSASPGVVGYF. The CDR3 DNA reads TGCAGTGCTAGCCCGGGGGTAGTTGGGTACTTC.

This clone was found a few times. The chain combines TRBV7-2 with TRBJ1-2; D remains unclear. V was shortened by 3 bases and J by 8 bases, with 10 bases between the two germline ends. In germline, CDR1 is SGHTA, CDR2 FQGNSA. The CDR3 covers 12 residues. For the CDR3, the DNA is TGTGCCAGCAGCTTTTTGGTGGAAGGCTACACCTTC. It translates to CASSFLVEGYTF. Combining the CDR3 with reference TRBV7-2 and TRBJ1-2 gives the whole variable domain GAGVSQSPSNKVTEKGKDVELRCDPISGHTALYWYRQSLGQGLEFLIYFQGNSAPDKSGLPSDRFSAERTGGSVSTLTIQRTQQEDSAVYLCASSFLVEGYTFGSGTRLTVV.

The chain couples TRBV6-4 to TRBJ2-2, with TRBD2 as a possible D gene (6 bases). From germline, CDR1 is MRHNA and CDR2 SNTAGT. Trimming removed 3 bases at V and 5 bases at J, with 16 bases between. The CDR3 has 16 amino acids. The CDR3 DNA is TGTGCCAGCAGTGAAGTAGGCGGGGATGGAACCGGGGAGCTGTTTTTT. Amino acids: CASSEVGGDGTGELFF.

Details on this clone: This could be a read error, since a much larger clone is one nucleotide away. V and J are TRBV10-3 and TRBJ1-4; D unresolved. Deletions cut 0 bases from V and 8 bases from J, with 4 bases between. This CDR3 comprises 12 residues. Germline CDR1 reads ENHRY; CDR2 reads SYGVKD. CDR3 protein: CAISESHEKLFF. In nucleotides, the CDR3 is TGTGCCATCAGTGAGTCCCACGAAAAACTGTTTTTT.